A single sample gave rise to the 25 T cell receptor beta chains below, sequenced in a study of T cells in Graves' hyperthyroidism and ophthalmopathy. Amplified regions were TCR beta CDR3 sequences from RNA transcripts. During a first-round RT-PCR of the TCR CDR3, the HTBI primer set was used. MiXCR, applied by TCRdb to the multiplex PCR reads, yields one record per CDR3 protein. The repertoire includes roughly 200,000 distinct CDR3 sequences, about 17% of them detected once, and around 43% sits in the top ten. Sequenced input: blood. The receptors originated from a man in his forties or fifties with Graves' hyperthyroidism.

This clonotype was picked up a small number of times. The chain carries TRBV30 and TRBJ1-5; possibly TRBD1 for D (5 bases). Trimming took 1 base from V and 1 from J, leaving 14 bases between them. Per germline, CDR1 GTSNPN and CDR2 SVGIG (reference sequence). This CDR3 has 16 amino acids. The CDR3 reads CAWSGRGGASNQPQHF. The CDR3 nucleotides read TGTGCCTGGAGTGGGAGGGGAGGGGCAAGCAATCAGCCCCAGCATTTT.

The chain couples TRBV11-2 to TRBJ1-6; D possibly corresponds to TRBD1 (5 bases). Trimming took off 4 bases at V and 0 bases at J, with 10 bases between the two ends. Germline lookup yields CDR1 SGHAT and CDR2 FQNNGV. This CDR3 contains 16 residues. The CDR3 coding sequence is TGTGCCAGCAGCTCACGACAGTCCTCCTATAATTCACCCCTCCACTTT. It specifies CASSSRQSSYNSPLHF.

The sample holds a few counts of this clonotype. A much larger clonotype is one base distant, so this may be a read error. The chain links TRBV12-3 or TRBV12-4 to TRBJ1-3, with D possibly TRBD1 on 5 matching bases. The CDR3 runs 14 residues. The CDR3 sequence is CASRTGFSGTTIYF. DNA of the CDR3: TGTGCCAGCAGAACAGGCTTCTCTGGAACCACCATATATTTT.

This clonotype was counted only a few times. The chain links TRBV27 to TRBJ2-2, with D possibly being TRBD2 (5 bases). This CDR3 is 13 amino acids long. Germline V gene lookup returns CDR1 MNHEY and CDR2 SMNVEV (reference sequence). V was trimmed by 9 bases and J by 4 bases, leaving 12 bases between them. CDR3 sequence: CASWLAGTGELFF. The CDR3 nucleotides read TGTGCCAGTTGGCTAGCCGGCACCGGGGAGCTGTTTTTT.

This clonotype was counted ten times or more. The chain links TRBV30 to TRBJ2-7; 7 bases fit TRBD1. The V segment lost 7 bases and the J segment 0 bases; nucleotides outside the gene matches: 6. CDR3 length: 13 residues. Looked up from germline, CDR1 is GTSNPN and CDR2 is SVGIG (reference sequence). CDR3 coding DNA: TGTGCCTCCTTGACAGGGAACTCCTACGAGCAGTACTTC. It translates to CASLTGNSYEQYF.

This clonotype was recorded many times. The chain couples TRBV28 to TRBJ2-1; TRBD1 agrees at 10 bases. CDR1 and CDR2 from the germline V gene are MDHEN and SYDVKM. The CDR3 extends over 19 amino acids. V shed 5 bases and J 0 bases; nucleotides not matched to a gene: 13. This chain's CDR3 is CASSVMTGGLTSSYNEQFF. CDR3 DNA: TGTGCCAGCAGTGTGATGACAGGGGGCCTGACGAGCTCCTACAATGAGCAGTTCTTC.

The chain links TRBV2 to TRBJ2-4; D is possibly TRBD1 (5 bases). The CDR3 is 14 residues long. V gave up 3 bases and J gave up 3 bases, with 9 bases separating them. From germline, CDR1 is SNHLY and CDR2 FYNNEI. CDR3: CASSDRTGKNIQYF. DNA of the CDR3: TGTGCCAGCAGTGATAGAACAGGCAAAAACATTCAGTACTTC.

There are a few counts of this clonotype. V usage is TRBV20-1 and J usage is TRBJ2-3; the match to TRBD2 covers 14 bases. With 6 bases clipped from V and 5 bases from J, the junction kept 7 bases outside the gene matches. The germline V gene encodes CDR1 DFQATT and CDR2 SNEGSKA (reference sequence). The CDR3 loop spans 15 amino acids. DNA of the CDR3: TGCAGTGCGACCAGACTAGCGGGGGGGCAAGATACGCAGTATTTT. As protein: CSATRLAGGQDTQYF.

This clonotype was detected ten times or more. The V gene is TRBV2, the J gene TRBJ2-3; possible D gene TRBD2, 5 bases. Germline-derived CDR1 and CDR2 are SNHLY and FYNNEI. The V end was cut by 5 bases, the J end by 6 bases, with 15 bases between. The CDR3 runs to 14 residues. The CDR3 loop reads CASSPGPSGDTQYF. In DNA form, the CDR3 reads TGTGCCAGCAGTCCGGGTCCCTCGGGGGATACGCAGTATTTT.

This clonotype was recorded many times. This chain links TRBV7-2 with TRBJ1-4, with a weak D call TRBD1 (5 bases). This CDR3 is built from 15 residues. V was shortened by 1 base and J by 8 bases, with 14 bases between the two germline ends. CDR1 and CDR2 (germline): SGHTA, FQGNSA. CDR3 in amino acids: CASSLDRSSTEKLFF. The DNA for the CDR3 is TGTGCCAGCAGCTTAGACAGGTCTTCCACCGAAAAACTGTTTTTT.

This clonotype was recorded many times. This chain joins TRBV7-3 and TRBJ2-7; TRBD1 agrees at 9 bases. CDR3 length: 13 residues. The V segment lost 4 bases and the J segment 6 bases; nucleotides outside the gene matches: 4. Per the germline V gene, CDR1 is SGHTA and CDR2 is FQGTGA. The CDR3 DNA sequence: TGTGCCAGCAGCTCATTGGACAGGGGCGAGCAGTACTTC. Translating it yields CASSSLDRGEQYF.

The sample holds many counts of this clonotype. V and J are TRBV6-1 and TRBJ1-5; D perhaps matches TRBD1 (5 bases). The germline V and J ends were trimmed by 2 bases and 4 bases, with 12 bases remaining between them. The CDR3 totals 15 residues. CDR1 MNHNS and CDR2 SASEGT come from the germline V gene. For the CDR3, the DNA is TGTGCCAGCAGTGAATCAGGGCGGGATAATCAGCCCCAGCATTTT. The encoded protein is CASSESGRDNQPQHF.

The chain joins TRBV5-6 to TRBJ2-5, with TRBD2 matching 10 bases. The V and J ends lost 0 bases and 1 base, in that order; junction bases with no gene match: 6. CDR1 is SGHDT and CDR2 is YYEEEE in the germline V gene. This CDR3 is built from 17 residues. CDR3 in DNA: TGTGCCAGCAGCTTGGGCTCTAGCGGGGGACTCCAAGAGACCCAGTACTTC. This sequence encodes CASSLGSSGGLQETQYF. The full variable domain, in which reference TRBV5-6 and TRBJ2-5 provide the parts outside the CDR3, is DAGVTQSPTHLIKTRGQQVTLRCSPKSGHDTVSWYQQALGQGPQFIFQYYEEEERQRGNFPDRFSGHQFPNYSSELNVNALLLGDSALYLCASSLGSSGGLQETQYFGPGTRLLVL.

This clonotype came up many times. V usage is TRBV11-2 and J usage is TRBJ2-5, with D possibly matching TRBD1 (5 bases). The V and J ends lost 1 base and 5 bases respectively, with 14 bases between them. CDR3 length: 15 amino acids. The germline V gene encodes CDR1 SGHAT and CDR2 FQNNGV. In nucleotides, the CDR3 is TGTGCCAGCAGCTTAGGACTCAGGGCGAGTGAGACCCAGTACTTC. It codes for CASSLGLRASETQYF. The whole variable domain, filled in from reference TRBV11-2 and TRBJ2-5, reads EAGVAQSPRYKIIEKRQSVAFWCNPISGHATLYWYQQILGQGPKLLIQFQNNGVVDDSQLPKDRFSAERLKGVDSTLKIQPAKLEDSAVYLCASSLGLRASETQYFGPGTRLLVL.

To note about this clonotype: Mismatch with germline at one junction end may stem from a read error. The rearrangement links TRBV20-1 to TRBJ2-7, with 12 bases matching TRBD2. The CDR3 has 13 residues. The V gene's germline CDR1 is DFQATT and CDR2 SNEGSKA (reference sequence). This CDR3 is CSPSGGADREQYF. CDR3 coding DNA: TGCAGTCCTAGCGGGGGGGCGGACCGAGAGCAGTACTTC.

The table lists this clonotype with a few counts. V usage is TRBV6-2 or TRBV6-3 and J usage is TRBJ1-5, with 7 bases that match TRBD1. The trim removed 2 bases at V and 5 bases at J, leaving 6 bases unmatched. Germline CDR1 and CDR2: MNHEY and SVGEGT. The CDR3 has 15 residues. This chain's CDR3 is CASSYPTGNYQPQHF. CDR3 DNA sequence: TGTGCCAGCAGTTACCCGACAGGGAACTATCAGCCCCAGCATTTT.

This clonotype has a handful of counts. The chain combines TRBV5-1 with TRBJ2-7, with 9 bases aligning to TRBD2. J was trimmed by 5 bases and V by 4 bases; bases with no gene match: 10. Germline CDR1 SGHRS, CDR2 YFSETQ. There are 15 residues in the CDR3. The CDR3 nucleotides read TGCGCCAGCAGCCATGGGAGCGGGGGGAACAACGAGCAGTACTTC. Protein sequence: CASSHGSGGNNEQYF.

The chain carries TRBV2 and TRBJ2-3; TRBD2 matches 10 bases. This CDR3 is 15 amino acids long. With 6 bases clipped from V and 1 base from J, the junction kept 4 bases outside the gene matches. Germline assignment: CDR1 SNHLY and CDR2 FYNNEI. The CDR3 coding sequence is TGTGCCAGCAGGGATGGGACTAGCGGCACAGATACGCAGTATTTT. Its translation is CASRDGTSGTDTQYF.

This clonotype has ten or more counts. The chain couples TRBV7-2 to TRBJ2-7; 8 nucleotides agree with TRBD1. The V gene's germline CDR1 is SGHTA and CDR2 FQGNSA. Unmatched junction bases numbered 20, after V lost 5 bases and J lost 5 bases. This CDR3 is built from 18 residues. The CDR3 DNA reads as TGTGCCAGCAGCCCTGATCCTTCCGGGACAGGTGGGACCGACGAGCAGTACTTC. Protein sequence: CASSPDPSGTGGTDEQYF. The full variable domain, rest sourced from reference TRBV7-2 and TRBJ2-7, is GAGVSQSPSNKVTEKGKDVELRCDPISGHTALYWYRQSLGQGLEFLIYFQGNSAPDKSGLPSDRFSAERTGGSVSTLTIQRTQQEDSAVYLCASSPDPSGTGGTDEQYFGPGTRLTVT.

The chain joins TRBV5-1 to TRBJ2-1, with 9 bases aligning to TRBD1. With 4 bases clipped from V and 0 bases from J, the junction kept 8 bases outside the gene matches. Germline lookup yields CDR1 SGHRS and CDR2 YFSETQ. The length of the CDR3 is 17 residues. The CDR3 DNA follows: TGCGCCAGCAGCCGAACAGGGGGCGTAAACTCCTACAATGAGCAGTTCTTC. Its protein product is CASSRTGGVNSYNEQFF.

This clonotype was recorded many times. V gene TRBV10-3 combines with J gene TRBJ2-7; possible D gene TRBD1, 6 bases. CDR1 is ENHRY, CDR2 SYGVKD, per germline. V was trimmed by 2 bases and J by 2 bases, leaving 7 bases between them. This CDR3 has 13 residues. The CDR3 DNA is TGTGCCATCAGTGAGCGACAGGCCTACGAGCAGTACTTC. Its protein product is CAISERQAYEQYF.

This clonotype was seen repeatedly, ten times or more. This chain links TRBV5-5 with TRBJ2-1; tentative D call: TRBD1 (6 bases). V was clipped by 2 bases and J by 0 bases, with 9 bases between them. This CDR3 contains 15 residues. Germline CDR1 is SGHKS and CDR2 is YYEKEE (reference sequence). CDR3 protein: CASSFRDTSYNEQFF. CDR3 sequence (DNA): TGTGCCAGCAGCTTTAGGGACACCTCCTACAATGAGCAGTTCTTC.

This clonotype is a singleton in its sample. The CDR3 region has the DNA TGTGCCAGTGGGGGACTAGCGAACTACAATGAGCAGTTCTTC. Protein product: CASGGLANYNEQFF. The chain couples TRBV7-2 to TRBJ2-1, with 10 bases fitting TRBD2. Germline values: CDR1 SGHTA, CDR2 FQGNSA. With 9 bases clipped from V and 3 bases from J, the junction kept 5 bases outside the gene matches. There are 14 residues in the CDR3.

The chain recombines TRBV2 with TRBJ2-5; TRBD2 agrees at 7 bases. The CDR3 has 14 amino acids. Germline CDR1 reads SNHLY; CDR2 reads FYNNEI. V lost 5 bases to trimming and J lost 2 bases; unmatched junction nucleotides: 5. CDR3 DNA sequence: TGTGCCAGCAGTTTCCTAGCGGCGCAAGAGACCCAGTACTTC. Amino acid sequence: CASSFLAAQETQYF.

Many counts were recorded for this clonotype. This chain links TRBV11-1 with TRBJ1-1, with D maybe TRBD1 (5 bases). The length of the CDR3 is 13 residues. From germline, CDR1 is SGHAT and CDR2 FQDESV (reference sequence). V lost 3 bases, J lost 5 bases, and 10 bases lay in between. The CDR3: CASSFLGATEAFF. The CDR3 DNA reads TGTGCCAGCAGCTTTCTCGGGGCGACTGAAGCTTTCTTT.